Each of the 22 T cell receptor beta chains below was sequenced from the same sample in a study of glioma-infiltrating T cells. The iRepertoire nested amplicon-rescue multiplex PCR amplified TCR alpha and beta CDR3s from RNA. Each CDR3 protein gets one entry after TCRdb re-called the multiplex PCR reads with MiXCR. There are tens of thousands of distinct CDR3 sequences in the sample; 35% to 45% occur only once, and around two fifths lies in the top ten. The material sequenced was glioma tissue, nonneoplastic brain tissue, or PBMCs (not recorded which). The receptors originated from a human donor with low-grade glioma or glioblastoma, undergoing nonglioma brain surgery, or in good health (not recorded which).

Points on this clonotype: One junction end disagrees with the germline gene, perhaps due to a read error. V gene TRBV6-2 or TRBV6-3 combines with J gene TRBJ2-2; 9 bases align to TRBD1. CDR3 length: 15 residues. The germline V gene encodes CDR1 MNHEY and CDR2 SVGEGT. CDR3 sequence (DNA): TGTGCCAACAAGGGACAGGGCGGTGTGACCGGGGAGCCGTTTTTT. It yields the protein CANKGQGGVTGEPFF.

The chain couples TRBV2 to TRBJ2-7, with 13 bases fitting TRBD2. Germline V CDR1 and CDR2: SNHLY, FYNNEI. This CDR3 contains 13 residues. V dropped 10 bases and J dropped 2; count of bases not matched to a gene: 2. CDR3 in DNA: TGTGCCACTACTAGCGGGAGGGCCTACGAGCAGTACTTC. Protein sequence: CATTSGRAYEQYF.

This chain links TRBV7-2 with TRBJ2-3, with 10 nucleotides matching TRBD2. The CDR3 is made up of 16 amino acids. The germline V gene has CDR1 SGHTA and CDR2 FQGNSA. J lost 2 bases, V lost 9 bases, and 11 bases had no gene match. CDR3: CARHTRTSGNTDTQYF. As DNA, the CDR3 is TGTGCCAGACACACCCGGACTAGCGGTAACACAGATACGCAGTATTTT.

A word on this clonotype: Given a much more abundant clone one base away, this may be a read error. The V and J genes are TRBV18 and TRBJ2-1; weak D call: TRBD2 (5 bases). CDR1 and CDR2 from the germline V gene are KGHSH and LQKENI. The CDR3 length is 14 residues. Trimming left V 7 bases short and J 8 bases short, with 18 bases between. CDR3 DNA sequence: TGTGCCAGCTTACCTCTAACTAGGCGAGATGAGCAGTTCTTC. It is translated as CASLPLTRRDEQFF. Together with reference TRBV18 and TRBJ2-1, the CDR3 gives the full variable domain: NAGVMQNPRHLVRRRGQEARLRCSPMKGHSHVYWYRQLPEEGLKFMVYLQKENIIDESGMPKERFSAEFPKEGPSILRIQQVVRGDSAAYFCASLPLTRRDEQFFGPGTRLTVL.

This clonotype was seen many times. Here the CDR3 DNA reads TGCGCCAGCAGTGAGTCAACCTCCCAAGAGACCCAGTACTTC. This encodes CASSESTSQETQYF. This rearrangement joins TRBV10-1 to TRBJ2-5; unclear D gene. The CDR3 sequence is 14 residues long. The germline V gene encodes CDR1 WNHNN and CDR2 SYGVQD (reference sequence). The ends were cut back, 0 bases at V and 1 base at J, with 6 bases in the middle.

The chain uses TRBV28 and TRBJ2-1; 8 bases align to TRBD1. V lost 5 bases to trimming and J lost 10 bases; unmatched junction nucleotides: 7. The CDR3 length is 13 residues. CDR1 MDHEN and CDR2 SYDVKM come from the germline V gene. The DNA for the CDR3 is TGTGCCAGCAGTCACGGACAGGGCCACGAGCAGTTCTTC. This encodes CASSHGQGHEQFF.

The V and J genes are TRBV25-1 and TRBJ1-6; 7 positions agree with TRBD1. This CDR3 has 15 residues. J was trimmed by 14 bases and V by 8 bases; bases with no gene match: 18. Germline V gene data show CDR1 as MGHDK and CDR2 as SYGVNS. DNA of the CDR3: TGTGCCAGCGCGGTGTTAACAGGGGCGGGATCAGCCCTCCACTTT. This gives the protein CASAVLTGAGSALHF.

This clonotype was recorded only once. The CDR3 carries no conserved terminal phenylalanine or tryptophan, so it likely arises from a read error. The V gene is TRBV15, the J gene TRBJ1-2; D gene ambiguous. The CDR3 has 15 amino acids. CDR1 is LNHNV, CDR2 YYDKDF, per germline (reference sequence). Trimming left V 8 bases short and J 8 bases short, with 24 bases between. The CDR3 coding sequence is TGTGCCACCCGTCCTAATAAACAAGGAGGGAGAGGCTACACCATC. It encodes CATRPNKQGGRGYTI.

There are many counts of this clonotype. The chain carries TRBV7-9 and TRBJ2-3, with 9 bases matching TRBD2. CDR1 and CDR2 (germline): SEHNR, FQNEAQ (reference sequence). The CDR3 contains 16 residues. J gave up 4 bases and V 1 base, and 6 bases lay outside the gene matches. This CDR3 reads CASSLDAGGPSDTQYF. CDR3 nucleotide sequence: TGTGCCAGCAGCTTAGACGCGGGGGGGCCTTCAGATACGCAGTATTTT. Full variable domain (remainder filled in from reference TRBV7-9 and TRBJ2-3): DTGVSQNPRHKITKRGQNVTFRCDPISEHNRLYWYRQTLGQGPEFLTYFQNEAQLEKSRLLSDRFSAERPKGSFSTLEIQRTEQGDSAMYLCASSLDAGGPSDTQYFGPGTRLTVL.

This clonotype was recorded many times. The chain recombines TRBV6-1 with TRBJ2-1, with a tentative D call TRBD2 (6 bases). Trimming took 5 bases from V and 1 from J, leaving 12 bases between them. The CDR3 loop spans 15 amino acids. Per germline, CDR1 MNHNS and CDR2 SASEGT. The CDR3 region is CASSSLTRSYNEQFF. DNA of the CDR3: TGTGCCAGCAGTTCCCTGACTAGATCCTACAATGAGCAGTTCTTC.

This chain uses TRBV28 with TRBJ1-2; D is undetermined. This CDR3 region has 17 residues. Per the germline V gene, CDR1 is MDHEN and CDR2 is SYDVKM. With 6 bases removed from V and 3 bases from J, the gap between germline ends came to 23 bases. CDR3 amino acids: CASSVAGAYEQYYGYTF. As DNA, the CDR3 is TGTGCCAGCAGCGTCGCAGGTGCCTACGAGCAGTACTATGGCTACACCTTC.

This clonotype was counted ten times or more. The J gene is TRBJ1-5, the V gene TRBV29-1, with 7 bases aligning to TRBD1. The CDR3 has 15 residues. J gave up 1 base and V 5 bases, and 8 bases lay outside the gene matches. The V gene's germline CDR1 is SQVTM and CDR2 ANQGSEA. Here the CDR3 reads CSVRRVRGSNQPQHF. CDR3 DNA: TGCAGCGTTCGCAGAGTCAGGGGGAGCAATCAGCCCCAGCATTTT.

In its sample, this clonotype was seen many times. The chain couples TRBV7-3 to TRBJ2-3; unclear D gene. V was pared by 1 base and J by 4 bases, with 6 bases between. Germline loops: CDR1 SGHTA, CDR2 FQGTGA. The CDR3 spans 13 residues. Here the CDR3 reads CASSLSRADTQYF. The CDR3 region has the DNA TGTGCCAGCAGCTTAAGCAGAGCAGATACGCAGTATTTT.

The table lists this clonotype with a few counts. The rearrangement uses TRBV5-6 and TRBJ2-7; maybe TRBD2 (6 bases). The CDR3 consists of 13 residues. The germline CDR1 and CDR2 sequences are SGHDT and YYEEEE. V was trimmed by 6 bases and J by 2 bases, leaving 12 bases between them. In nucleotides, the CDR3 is TGTGCCAGCACCACTCCGGGGGCCTACGAGCAGTACTTC. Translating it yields CASTTPGAYEQYF.

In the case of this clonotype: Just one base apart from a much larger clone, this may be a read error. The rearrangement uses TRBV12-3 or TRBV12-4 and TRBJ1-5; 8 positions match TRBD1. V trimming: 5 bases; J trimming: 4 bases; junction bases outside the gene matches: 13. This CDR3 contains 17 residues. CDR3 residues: CASSPSGGWDRNQPQHF. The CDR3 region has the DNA TGTGCCAGCAGTCCCTCAGGGGGCTGGGATAGGAATCAGCCCCAGCATTTT.

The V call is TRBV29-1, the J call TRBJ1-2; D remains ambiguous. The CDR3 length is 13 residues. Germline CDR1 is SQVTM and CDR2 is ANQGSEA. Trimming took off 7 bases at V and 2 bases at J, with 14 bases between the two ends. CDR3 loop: CSASAAGNYGYTF. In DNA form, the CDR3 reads TGCAGCGCTTCGGCGGCTGGGAACTATGGCTACACCTTC.

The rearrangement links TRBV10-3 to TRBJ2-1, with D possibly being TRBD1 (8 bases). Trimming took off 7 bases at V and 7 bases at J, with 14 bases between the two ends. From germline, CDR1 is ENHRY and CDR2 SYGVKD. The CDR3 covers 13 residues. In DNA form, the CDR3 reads TGTGCCATCACTGACAGGGGAGGGAATGAGCAGTTCTTC. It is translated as CAITDRGGNEQFF.

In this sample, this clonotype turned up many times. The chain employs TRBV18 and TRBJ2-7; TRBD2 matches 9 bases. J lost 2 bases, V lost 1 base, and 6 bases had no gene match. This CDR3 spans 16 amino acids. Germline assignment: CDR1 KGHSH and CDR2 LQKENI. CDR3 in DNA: TGTGCCAGCTCACCACGGCTAGCGGGGACGACCTACGAGCAGTACTTC. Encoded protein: CASSPRLAGTTYEQYF.

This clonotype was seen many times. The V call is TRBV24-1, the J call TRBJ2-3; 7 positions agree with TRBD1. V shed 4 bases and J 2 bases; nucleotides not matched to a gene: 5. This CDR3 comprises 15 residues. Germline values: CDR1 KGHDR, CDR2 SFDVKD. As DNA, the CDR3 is TGTGCCACCAGTGACCCTGACAGGGCCACAGATACGCAGTATTTT. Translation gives CATSDPDRATDTQYF.

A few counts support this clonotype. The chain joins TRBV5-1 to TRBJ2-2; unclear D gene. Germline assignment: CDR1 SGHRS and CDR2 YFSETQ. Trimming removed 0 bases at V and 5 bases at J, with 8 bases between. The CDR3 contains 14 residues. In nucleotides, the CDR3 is TGCGCCAGCAGCTTGGGAGGTGGTACCGGGGAGCTGTTTTTT. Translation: CASSLGGGTGELFF. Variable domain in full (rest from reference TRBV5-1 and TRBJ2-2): KAGVTQTPRYLIKTRGQQVTLSCSPISGHRSVSWYQQTPGQGLQFLFEYFSETQRNKGNFPGRFSGRQFSNSRSEMNVSTLELGDSALYLCASSLGGGTGELFFGEGSRLTVL.

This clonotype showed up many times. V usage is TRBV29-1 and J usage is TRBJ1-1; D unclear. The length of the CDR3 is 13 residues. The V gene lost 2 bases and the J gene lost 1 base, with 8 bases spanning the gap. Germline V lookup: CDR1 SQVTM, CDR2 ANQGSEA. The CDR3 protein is CSVEIQPNTEAFF. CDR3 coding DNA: TGCAGCGTTGAAATACAGCCGAACACTGAAGCTTTCTTT.

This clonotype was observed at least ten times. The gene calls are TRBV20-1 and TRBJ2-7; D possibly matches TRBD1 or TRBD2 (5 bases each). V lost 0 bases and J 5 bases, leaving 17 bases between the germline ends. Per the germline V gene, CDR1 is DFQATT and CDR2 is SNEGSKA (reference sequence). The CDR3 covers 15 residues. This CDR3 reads CSARDWGRGSNEQYF. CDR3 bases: TGCAGTGCTAGAGATTGGGGGAGAGGTTCCAACGAGCAGTACTTC.